This record covers a single T cell receptor (beta chain). This entry belongs to a study of CXCR3-negative and CXCR3-positive naive CD8 T cells. UMI-labeled 5' RACE TRB cDNA libraries were prepared from the cells. TCRdb processed the 5' RACE reads again and assigns one entry to each CDR3 protein, with no DNA. Recorded for this sample: tens of thousands of distinct CDR3 sequences. Germline V lookup: CDR1 SQVTM, CDR2 ANQGSEA. The CDR3 runs to 13 residues. The specimen was memory CD8+ T cells from blood. This clonotype was obtained from a human donor in good health. Some clones in this sample may be carry-over from other donors' samples. This rearrangement joins TRBV29-1 to TRBJ2-7; without DNA, the TCRdb call of TRBD1 cannot be checked. The chain's CDR3 is CSATGTDRYEQYF.